This T cell receptor (beta chain) was profiled in a study of T cell responses to AZD1222 COVID-19 vaccine. Profiled with immunoSEQ multiplex PCR; TCRdb holds only in-frame clones, not every one. The table lists fewer than 120,000 clones, 94% of them singletons, with around 2.8% in the top ten. This CDR3 has 13 residues. Germline V gene lookup returns CDR1 SGHVS and CDR2 FQNEAQ. Trimming stripped 5 bases from V and 6 bases from J, with 13 bases between. The receptor comes from an adult who received the AZD1222 COVID-19 vaccine. Sequencing used peripheral blood, obtained 28 days after the second AZD1222 dose. The rearrangement uses TRBV7-8 and TRBJ1-2, with D uncertain. CDR3 sequence reads: CASSRREDDGYTF. The CDR3 DNA reads as TGTGCCAGCAGCCGCAGAGAAGACGATGGCTACACCTTC.